The entry that follows covers one TCR beta chain sequence. Its matching antigen is unknown. This sample was taken from a study of cytotoxic CD8 clonotypes in ibrutinib-treated CLL. On the study more broadly: Partial response occurred in around 24 patients and complete response in 2; at median around 70 months, approximately 14 remained remitted and about 12 progressed. Study-wide results and limits: The times at which samples were taken varied between sustained-remission and progressing patients. Age-matched healthy donor levels were exceeded by baseline clonality, which tracked circulating CD8+ T-cell counts. Clonality rose at ibrutinib response, held steady in sustained remission, and fell toward baseline at progression.

Sequenced by immunoSEQ multiplex PCR; TCRdb stores in-frame clones only, minus some. The sample comprises about 21,000 clones, roughly 80% of which are singletons, and 4.5% to 7% rests with the top ten. The sequence was obtained from a human donor with chronic lymphocytic leukemia. The sample here was PBMCs, taken before ibrutinib treatment.

The CDR3 DNA reads TGTGCCAGTAGTTCATCAGGGGTCTCCTACGAGCAGTACTTC. This translates into CASSSSGVSYEQYF. The chain carries TRBV19 and TRBJ2-7, with a weak D call TRBD1 (6 bases). V was cut by 5 bases and J by 0 bases, with 11 bases left in between. In germline, CDR1 is LNHDA, CDR2 SQIVND (reference sequence). The CDR3 is 14 amino acids.